This T cell receptor beta chain was observed in a study of T cells after yellow fever vaccination. The germline CDR1 and CDR2 sequences are SGHRS and YFSETQ. This CDR3 is 15 amino acids long. The V and J ends lost 1 base and 7 bases, in that order; junction bases with no gene match: 5. In the case of this clonotype: The antigen is not known.

Findings of the study overall: Across the CD4 and CD8 compartments, a small share of clonotypes was present in both.

TCRdb reprocessed the 5' RACE reads with MiXCR, giving one entry per CDR3 protein. This table holds about 310,000 distinct CDR3 sequences, 3% to 4.5% found once. The source material was PBMCs, sampled on the day of the yellow fever booster vaccination. The source of this sequence is a man aged 18-30 years who received the YFV17D yellow fever vaccine. The V and J genes are TRBV5-1 and TRBJ2-1; 10 bases are a match to TRBD2. The CDR3 coding sequence is TGCGCCAGCAGCTTGCAGCGGGGGGGCGAAAATGAGCAGTTCTTC. Its translation is CASSLQRGGENEQFF.